The 7 T cell receptor beta chains presented below share a single source sample, sequenced in a study of regulatory T cells in long-lasting Graves disease. Time point defined: newly diagnosed GD, antithyroid drugs for less than 3 months. PBMCs provided the RNA from which the TCR library was made. Arm-PCR of CDR3 regions and iRepertoire HTBI primers were the basis on which TCR beta libraries were built. A single record per CDR3 protein comes from TCRdb applying MiXCR to the multiplex PCR reads. The sample comprises hundreds of thousands of distinct CDR3 sequences, about a sixth of which are singletons, and 30% rests with the top ten. The sample was also reused in another study, on T cells in Graves' hyperthyroidism and ophthalmopathy.

Material: peripheral blood mononuclear cells (PBMCs), obtained at new diagnosis, from a patient treated with antithyroid drugs. All receptors derive from a man in his forties with Graves disease.

This clonotype was counted many times. The CDR3: CASSYLPGGASTDTQYF. The CDR3, as DNA: TGTGCCAGCAGTTACCTGCCAGGGGGAGCGTCCACAGATACGCAGTATTTT. The genes are TRBV6-5 and TRBJ2-3; TRBD1 aligns across 7 bases. Germline CDR1 is MNHEY and CDR2 is SVGAGI. The CDR3 has 17 amino acids. The J segment lost 2 bases and the V segment lost 2 bases, leaving 10 bases of the junction unmatched.

This clonotype was found many times. The V call is TRBV2, the J call TRBJ1-6; tentative D call: TRBD1 (6 bases). The V gene's germline CDR1 is SNHLY and CDR2 FYNNEI. The CDR3 consists of 15 residues. Trimming took 9 bases from V and 4 from J, leaving 16 bases between them. The CDR3 DNA reads TGTGCCAGTGTCGGCGGGGGGCCTTATAATTCACCCCTCCACTTT. Its translation: CASVGGGPYNSPLHF.

This clonotype was seen more than once but under ten times. The genes are TRBV2 and TRBJ2-2; 7 bases match TRBD2. This CDR3 spans 15 amino acids. Germline assignment: CDR1 SNHLY and CDR2 FYNNEI. V shed 6 bases and J 0 bases; nucleotides not matched to a gene: 4. Written as DNA, the CDR3 is TGTGCCAGCAGAGGGGACTATACGAACACCGGGGAGCTGTTTTTT. Residues: CASRGDYTNTGELFF.

V is TRBV5-1 and J is TRBJ2-2; 7 bases are shared with TRBD2. The V segment lost 0 bases and the J segment 6 bases; nucleotides outside the gene matches: 5. The germline CDR1 and CDR2 sequences are SGHRS and YFSETQ. This CDR3 is built from 15 residues. This chain's CDR3 is CASSLGDYGPGELFF. In DNA, the CDR3 is TGCGCCAGCAGCTTGGGGGACTATGGGCCCGGGGAGCTGTTTTTT.

In its sample, this clonotype was seen many times. V usage is TRBV12-3 or TRBV12-4 and J usage is TRBJ2-1; 7 bases line up with TRBD2. V lost 7 bases to trimming and J lost 1 base; unmatched junction nucleotides: 4. There are 14 residues in the CDR3. The CDR3 protein is CASTPSGSYNEQFF. The CDR3 nucleotides are TGTGCCAGCACCCCTAGCGGTTCCTACAATGAGCAGTTCTTC.

The chain couples TRBV5-4 to TRBJ1-4, with D possibly TRBD1 on 5 matching bases. CDR3 size: 14 residues. V shed 4 bases and J shed 4 bases, with 11 bases lying between them. Germline CDR1 is SGHNT and CDR2 is YYREEE (reference sequence). The CDR3 sequence: CASSTGHGNEKLFF. The CDR3 DNA is TGTGCCAGCAGCACCGGACACGGTAATGAAAAACTGTTTTTT.

The V call is TRBV7-2, the J call TRBJ2-7; D is ambiguous. Looked up from germline, CDR1 is SGHTA and CDR2 is FQGNSA. The V gene lost 5 bases and the J gene lost 4 bases, with 18 bases spanning the gap. This CDR3 is 15 amino acids long. Written as DNA, the CDR3 is TGTGCCAGCAGCCCCTACCTCCAAGTAAGGTACGAGCAGTACTTC. Translating gives CASSPYLQVRYEQYF.